A selection of T cell receptor beta chains follows, all from one sample in a study of OX40 agonist ivuxolimab in advanced cancers. Sequencing used immunoSEQ multiplex PCR; TCRdb keeps in-frame clones, though not all of them. There are 50,000 to 70,000 clones in the sample; under 95% occur only once, and about 0.4% lies in the top ten. The specimen was CD4+ or CD8+ T cells sorted from blood, collected in a trial of the OX40 agonist ivuxolimab. Receptors were obtained from an adult with an advanced solid tumor such as melanoma, head and neck, liver or kidney cancer. The CDR3 runs from the conserved cysteine through the conserved F or W. A D gene is named only where the DNA matches it firmly. Size tells how often a clone was seen (once, few, many) or the class of an expanded clone, and some rows leave it out.

j_call	d_call	clone_size	v_call	cdr3_aa	cdr3_nt
TRBJ1-2	TRBD1	-	TRBV27	CASSLSWTGGGYGYTF	TGTGCCAGCAGTTTATCCTGGACAGGGGGCGGCTATGGCTACACCTTC
TRBJ1-1	TRBD1	-	TRBV7-6	CASSLGTGNTEAFF	TGTGCCAGCAGCCTCGGGACAGGGAACACTGAAGCTTTCTTT
TRBJ2-5	-	-	TRBV5-1	CASSLEGKETQYF	TGCGCCAGCAGCTTGGAGGGGAAAGAGACCCAGTACTTC
TRBJ2-1	TRBD2	once	TRBV5-6	CASSFRTSGRAFEQFF	TGTGCCAGCAGCTTCCGGACTAGCGGGAGGGCCTTTGAGCAGTTCTTC
TRBJ1-6	-	-	TRBV6-5	CASKEGFSPLHF	TGTGCCAGCAAGGAGGGATTCTCACCCCTCCACTTT
TRBJ2-3	-	once	TRBV11-3	CASSRLVLDTQYF	TGTGCCAGCAGCCGACTAGTTCTGGATACGCAGTATTTT
TRBJ1-2	TRBD1	-	TRBV19	CASSNRGQAVYGYTF	TGTGCCAGTAGTAACAGGGGCCAGGCAGTCTATGGCTACACCTTC
TRBJ2-4	TRBD2	once	TRBV5-1	CASSLGAGVVNKNIQYF	TGCGCCAGCAGCTTGGGAGCGGGGGTAGTTAACAAAAACATTCAGTACTTC
TRBJ1-1	-	-	TRBV27	CASSSGHLTTEAFF	TGTGCCAGCAGTTCCGGACACCTGACGACTGAAGCTTTCTTT
TRBJ1-1	-	-	TRBV10-3	CAISEQENTEAFF	TGTGCCATCAGTGAACAGGAGAACACTGAAGCTTTCTTT
TRBJ2-7	TRBD1	once	TRBV5-1	CASSLTGRAYEQYF	TGCGCCAGCAGCCTGACAGGGCGAGCCTACGAGCAGTACTTC
TRBJ1-2	-	-	TRBV6-5	CASSISRASFYGYTF	TGTGCCAGCAGCATATCCAGGGCTTCATTCTATGGCTACACCTTC
TRBJ1-2	TRBD1	-	TRBV6-5	CASSTGQGATYGYTF	TGTGCCAGCAGCACGGGACAGGGGGCCACCTATGGCTACACCTTC
TRBJ1-5	-	-	TRBV27	CASSSGATVQPQHF	TGTGCCAGCAGTTCGGGGGCAACGGTTCAGCCCCAGCATTTT
TRBJ2-7	-	-	TRBV4-2	CASSQDLTGRSYEQYF	TGTGCCAGCAGCCAAGATCTCACCGGGCGCTCCTACGAGCAGTACTTC
TRBJ2-5	TRBD2	-	TRBV7-8	CASSPRPGLAGIQETQYF	TGTGCCAGCAGCCCCCGGCCCGGACTAGCGGGGATCCAAGAGACCCAGTACTTC
TRBJ2-7	-	-	TRBV9	CASSVEAGPYEQYF	TGTGCCAGCAGCGTAGAAGCGGGCCCCTACGAGCAGTACTTC
TRBJ2-1	-	-	TRBV11-3	CASSPSPTYNEQFF	TGTGCCAGCAGCCCCAGCCCTACCTACAATGAGCAGTTCTTC
TRBJ2-6	-	-	TRBV30	CAWRYRQKYSGANVLTF	TGTGCCTGGAGATACCGACAGAAATACTCTGGGGCCAACGTCCTGACTTTC
TRBJ2-1	-	-	TRBV6-5	CASSTSGLEQFF	TGTGCCAGCAGTACCAGCGGCCTTGAGCAGTTCTTC
TRBJ2-5	-	-	TRBV2	CASSEALFGQQETQYF	TGTGCCAGCAGTGAAGCGCTTTTCGGGCAACAAGAGACCCAGTACTTC
TRBJ2-7	-	-	TRBV2	CASSEILVYEQYF	TGTGCCAGCAGTGAAATACTAGTGTACGAGCAGTACTTC
TRBJ2-7	-	-	TRBV28	CASSSPDRFYEQYF	TGTGCCAGCAGTTCCCCTGACAGGTTCTACGAGCAGTACTTC
TRBJ1-6	TRBD1	-	TRBV7-9	CASSPGQGDNSPLHF	TGTGCCAGCAGCCCCGGACAGGGGGATAATTCACCCCTCCACTTT
TRBJ2-1	-	-	TRBV5-1	CASSSFSGGPDEQFF	TGCGCCAGCAGCTCTTTTAGCGGAGGACCGGATGAGCAGTTCTTC
TRBJ2-3	-	-	TRBV27	CASWSVFLSTDTQYF	TGTGCCAGCTGGTCGGTCTTCTTGAGCACAGATACGCAGTATTTT
TRBJ1-5	-	-	TRBV30	CAWSPTGFQPQHF	TGTGCCTGGAGTCCTACAGGGTTTCAGCCCCAGCATTTT
TRBJ2-1	-	-	TRBV7-2	CASSGLARQQFF	TGTGCCAGCAGCGGACTGGCCCGTCAGCAGTTCTTC
TRBJ2-1	TRBD1	-	TRBV18	CASSPPGQGDNEQFF	TGTGCCAGCTCACCACCGGGACAGGGGGACAATGAGCAGTTCTTC
TRBJ1-5	TRBD1	-	TRBV19	CASSNSGQGRVSAQHF	TGTGCCAGTAGTAACTCGGGACAGGGACGCGTGTCGGCCCAGCATTTT
TRBJ2-1	TRBD2	-	TRBV5-4	CASTKPGTSGTLSSYNEQFF	TGTGCCAGCACTAAGCCCGGGACTAGCGGGACCCTAAGCTCCTACAATGAGCAGTTCTTC